A selection of T cell receptor beta chains follows, all from one sample in a study of control samples from healthy donors and cancer patients. The assay was immunoSEQ multiplex PCR, and TCRdb's table has in-frame clones only and misses some. The sample has under 80,000 clones, around 93% seen once. The sequenced material came from blood. These receptors originate from a woman aged 30 to 39 in good health. Both conserved end residues are part of each CDR3. Each record gives: clone size, V gene, D gene, J gene, CDR3 protein, CDR3 DNA. A D gene is named only where the DNA matches it firmly. The size field is filled for only some rows; it gives once, few, many or a size class.

.,TRBV9,.,TRBJ2-2,CASSVAGYTGELFF,TGTGCCAGCAGCGTAGCGGGGTACACCGGGGAGCTGTTTTTT
once,TRBV19,.,TRBJ1-4,CASSIPRVDEKLFF,TGTGCCAGTAGTATTCCCAGGGTTGACGAAAAACTGTTTTTT
once,TRBV5-1,.,TRBJ1-2,CASSLRGGAAVETF,TGCGCCAGCAGCCTCCGAGGGGGGGCAGCGGTTGAGACCTTC
.,TRBV3-1/TRBV3-2,.,TRBJ2-2,CASSIGRNTGELFF,TGTGCCAGCAGCATCGGACGGAACACCGGGGAGCTGTTTTTT
.,TRBV30,.,TRBJ1-2,CAWRRGSLYGYTF,TGTGCCTGGAGAAGGGGGTCTCTCTATGGCTACACCTTC
.,TRBV7-2,.,TRBJ1-2,CASTPTVNYGYTF,TGTGCCAGCACGCCGACAGTTAACTATGGCTACACCTTC
.,TRBV6-1,.,TRBJ1-1,CASSERGNTEAFF,TGTGCCAGCAGTGAAAGGGGAAACACTGAAGCTTTCTTT
.,TRBV19,.,TRBJ2-3,CASSILPGAVDTQYF,TGTGCCAGTAGTATCCTCCCCGGGGCGGTAGATACGCAGTATTTT
.,TRBV24-1,.,TRBJ2-1,CATSDLVSSSYNEQFF,TGTGCCACCAGTGATTTGGTGTCTAGCTCCTACAATGAGCAGTTCTTC
.,TRBV5-1,TRBD2,TRBJ2-1,CASSLEAGGRRNEQFF,TGCGCCAGCAGCTTGGAAGCGGGGGGGCGTCGCAATGAGCAGTTCTTC
once,TRBV28,.,TRBJ1-1,CASSLYRVRNTEAFF,TGTGCCAGCAGTTTATATCGGGTCAGGAACACTGAAGCTTTCTTT